This TCR beta chain came from a study of blood T cell repertoires in COVID-19 (dated by TCRdb to about 2020). Background on the whole study: The collaborator samples originated in the United States, Italy and Spain and spanned the acute and convalescent phases of COVID-19. Samples were obtained from the ongoing ImmuneRACE study (first 160 participants) and from 1,000 to 1,500 subjects provided by 6 global collaborators. The sample metadata nearly always contained a de-identified subject ID, COVID-19 status, age in years and sex. The material from the prospective study consisted of cDNA or gDNA derived from T cells, B-cell-depleted T cells, or PBMCs. The repertoires were released in a freely available public database meant as a resource for research on the immune response to SARS-CoV-2. HLA class I and class II types, where available, came from metadata supplied by the sample provider rather than from assay-based typing. Subjects who had been exposed to COVID-19, were actively infected with it, or had recovered from it provided the deeply sampled blood TCRbeta repertoires that made up the dataset.

On the study overall, not on this receptor specifically: The amount of clinical and demographic metadata varied by source and participant and was provided uncurated.

The V and J ends are trimmed by 0 bases and 2 bases, leaving 9 bases between them. The CDR3 contains 15 residues, cysteine and phenylalanine counted. CDR3 DNA is the only sequence kept; it has 45 bases, read in frame from the first base. Per the germline V gene (reference sequence), SGHNT is the CDR1 and YYREEE is the CDR2. The collaborating institutions used their own protocols to collect whole blood in K2EDTA tubes. For TCRbeta analysis, collaborators shipped samples as frozen whole blood, isolated PBMCs, or DNA extracted from either of those sample types. TCRbeta CDR3 regions were amplified from genomic DNA by means of the immunoSEQ Assay, a bias-controlled multiplex PCR. The paper's data handling went like this. The number of nucleated cells in each sample was estimated from the amplification of reference gene primers within the assay. To quantify the absolute abundance of each unique TCRbeta CDR3 rearrangement, sequence reads were collapsed and filtered. Productive Simpson clonality was computed per sample as the square root of Simpson's diversity index over productive rearrangements. As stored in TCRdb, this immuneACCESS dataset retains in-frame rearrangements with V and J assigned. A fraction of the clones does not appear; measured against another copy, unresolved V genes explain less than half of the discrepancy, and the remainder lacks a known reason. That table is the source of V, J and clone size, and D and trimming were worked out from the DNA. The sample table records some 33,000 clones; approximately 90% of these occur just once. Of the sample, around 2.4% is held by the ten largest clones.

About this clone: Its binding antigen is unknown. Base qualities are not recorded, but no much larger clone differs from it by a single base.

The chain links TRBV5-4 with TRBJ2-1; TRBD2 is perhaps the D gene, given 7 matching bases. The material sequenced was peripheral blood. The sequence was obtained from a human donor in a cohort sampled during active COVID-19. DNA sequence: TGTGCCAGCAGCTTGGGCGGGGGCACCTACAATGAGCAGTTCTTC. The encoded protein is CASSLGGGTYNEQFF.